This TCR beta chain was captured by sequencing in a study of CD4 T cells in relation to SARS-CoV-2 and coronaviruses. Study-level information: Negative control cultures got HIV-1 Nef peptides or no peptide.

The V and J ends lost 4 bases and 3 bases respectively, with 9 bases between them. Germline CDR1 SGHTA, CDR2 FQGTGA. This CDR3 is 13 amino acids long. Data came from immunoSEQ multiplex PCR; TCRdb stores just in-frame clones and leaves some out. The sample yields 25,000 or so clones, around 67% seen once. CD4+ T cells from unexposed donors were obtained before the COVID-19 pandemic (2011-2018). After roughly ten days of culture, CD4+ T cells were isolated. Testing used SARS-CoV-2 S/N and four cold-coronavirus spikes on unexposed-donor CD4+ T cells, cells permitting. This clone has only a few counts. Its antigen is not known.

The rearrangement joins TRBV7-3 to TRBJ1-1, with a weak D call TRBD1 (5 bases). Sequencing was performed on CD4+ T cells from PBMCs, cultured in vitro. The TCR was taken from a human donor in good health. In DNA, the CDR3 is TGTGCCAGCAGCTCCCAGGGCGACACTGAAGCTTTCTTT. Protein sequence: CASSSQGDTEAFF.